This T cell receptor (beta chain) is from a study of blood T cell repertoires in COVID-19. For the study at large: Collection of acute and convalescent COVID-19 samples took place in the United States, Italy and Spain. Nucleic acid was either cDNA or gDNA, and it came from T cells, B-cell-depleted T cells, or PBMCs.

Seattle's cohort entered during active infection and was followed longitudinally. This CDR3 region has 11 residues. The authors' processing: It was from reference gene primer amplification that nucleated cell counts were estimated. The assay was immunoSEQ multiplex PCR, and TCRdb's table has in-frame clones only and misses some. For V, J and clone size, that table is used; D and trimming come from the DNA. This sample has around 71,000 clones; approximately 83% occur once, and the top ten carry less than 8%. Sequencing used peripheral blood. The TCR comes from a man aged 30 to 45 with COVID-19, enrolled during active disease. This chain connects TRBV21-1 to TRBJ2-7; TRBD2, the D gene given by the table, was not confirmed from the DNA. TRBV21-1 is assigned pseudogene status. The chain's CDR3 is CASSKAPGWYF. In DNA, the CDR3 is TGTGCCAGCAGCAAAGCTCCGGGGTGGTACTTC.